A selection of T cell receptor beta chains follows, all from one sample in a study of blood T cell repertoires in COVID-19. Some clones are missing from TCRdb's copy, which holds only in-frame ones; the method was immunoSEQ multiplex PCR. There are around 230,000 clones in the sample; approximately 84% occur only once, and about 15% lies in the top ten. Source material: PBMCs or T cells enriched from blood (not recorded which). Every receptor here comes from a man in his forties who had recovered from COVID-19. The CDR3 runs from the conserved cysteine through the conserved F or W. D genes are given only for firm matches. Size values are once, few and many counts, or a class for expanded clones, and some rows have none.

d_gene,abundance,v_gene,j_gene,CDR3aa,CDR3nt
-,-,TRBV6-2/TRBV6-3,TRBJ2-1,CASSSTLAGLSYNEQFF,TGTGCCAGCAGTTCTACCCTGGCGGGCCTCTCCTACAATGAGCAGTTCTTC
TRBD1,-,TRBV7-7,TRBJ2-3,CASSLTDRGTDTQYF,TGTGCCAGCAGCTTGACGGACAGGGGCACAGATACGCAGTATTTT
TRBD1,-,TRBV18,TRBJ2-6,CASSPSGQQSWANVLTF,TGTGCCAGCTCACCGTCGGGACAGCAATCCTGGGCCAACGTCCTGACTTTC
-,-,TRBV15,TRBJ1-3,CATSVEGTGNTIYF,TGTGCCACCAGCGTCGAGGGTACTGGAAACACCATATATTTT
-,-,TRBV5-1,TRBJ2-7,CASSLGLGFVEQYF,TGCGCCAGCAGCTTGGGACTAGGCTTCGTCGAGCAGTACTTC
TRBD1,-,TRBV5-4,TRBJ1-3,CASSWTPTGGYGNTIYF,TGTGCCAGCAGCTGGACCCCGACAGGGGGCTACGGAAACACCATATATTTT
TRBD1,-,TRBV5-1,TRBJ1-1,CASSELGQGADTEAFF,TGCGCCAGCAGCGAGTTGGGACAGGGGGCTGACACTGAAGCTTTCTTT
-,-,TRBV11-2,TRBJ1-2,CASSFRGYGYTF,TGTGCCAGCAGCTTCCGCGGCTATGGCTACACCTTC
-,-,TRBV24-1,TRBJ2-3,CATSDPRQTDTQYF,TGTGCCACCAGTGATCCTAGACAGACAGATACGCAGTATTTT
TRBD1,-,TRBV7-2,TRBJ1-2,CASSSPGQGGYGYTF,TGTGCCAGCAGCTCGCCTGGACAGGGTGGCTATGGCTACACCTTC
-,-,TRBV28,TRBJ1-3,CASSLGGSAGNTIYF,TGTGCCAGCAGTTTAGGGGGCAGCGCTGGAAACACCATATATTTT
-,-,TRBV30,TRBJ1-5,CAWSVKGRGQPQHF,TGTGCCTGGAGTGTAAAAGGGAGGGGTCAGCCCCAGCATTTT
-,-,TRBV4-3,TRBJ1-4,CASSQKHTQGIKEKLFF,TGCGCCAGCAGCCAGAAGCACACACAGGGTATAAAGGAAAAACTGTTTTTT
-,-,TRBV4-2,TRBJ1-3,CASSQEANSGNTIYF,TGTGCCAGCAGCCAGGAGGCCAACTCTGGAAACACCATATATTTT
-,-,TRBV19,TRBJ1-5,CASSMMTTQPQHF,TGTGCCAGTAGTATGATGACAACTCAGCCCCAGCATTTT
-,few,TRBV24-1,TRBJ1-5,CATSDSRAGPLSQPQHF,TGTGCCACCAGTGATTCCCGAGCGGGCCCCCTGTCTCAGCCCCAGCATTTT
-,-,TRBV15,TRBJ2-5,CATSRQGAGGETQYF,TGTGCCACGTCGAGACAGGGGGCGGGAGGGGAGACCCAGTACTTC
-,-,TRBV27,TRBJ1-6,CASSPARSGLSSPLHF,TGTGCCAGCAGTCCTGCCCGCAGCGGTCTGAGCTCACCCCTCCACTTT
TRBD1,-,TRBV28,TRBJ2-6,CASRVPGQDSGANVLTF,TGTGCCAGCAGAGTACCGGGACAGGACTCTGGGGCCAACGTCCTGACTTTC
-,-,TRBV15,TRBJ1-3,CATSRDTGTGNTIYF,TGTGCCACCAGCAGAGATACAGGGACTGGAAACACCATATATTTT
-,-,TRBV15,TRBJ2-4,CATSIERAKNIQYF,TGTGCCACCAGCATCGAGAGGGCCAAAAACATTCAGTACTTC
TRBD1,many,TRBV25-1,TRBJ1-1,CASSGLQGVRTEAFF,TGTGCCAGCAGTGGGCTACAGGGGGTGCGGACTGAAGCTTTCTTT
TRBD1,-,TRBV6-5,TRBJ1-5,CASSYGRVGQEHF,TGTGCCAGCAGTTACGGGCGCGTGGGACAGGAGCATTTT
-,-,TRBV6-4,TRBJ1-1,CASSSQENTEAFF,TGTGCCAGCAGTTCTCAGGAGAACACTGAAGCTTTCTTT
-,-,TRBV30,TRBJ2-5,CAWKEGETQYF,TGTGCCTGGAAGGAGGGCGAGACCCAGTACTTC
-,few,TRBV15,TRBJ2-7,CATSRGGSSYEQYF,TGTGCCACCAGCAGAGGAGGGAGCTCCTACGAGCAGTACTTC
TRBD2,-,TRBV4-3,TRBJ2-3,CASSQDFWTRATNTQYF,TGCGCCAGCAGCCAAGATTTCTGGACTAGAGCTACCAATACGCAGTATTTT
TRBD2,-,TRBV4-3,TRBJ2-5,CASSQERTSGGMAETQYF,TGCGCCAGCAGCCAAGAGAGGACTAGCGGGGGGATGGCGGAGACCCAGTACTTC
-,-,TRBV20-1,TRBJ1-6,CSARSGSPLHF,TGCAGTGCGAGGAGTGGTTCACCCCTCCACTTT
TRBD1,-,TRBV18,TRBJ1-2,CASSRGTASPTDGYTF,TGTGCCAGCTCACGTGGGACAGCCTCTCCTACTGATGGCTACACCTTC
-,-,TRBV5-1,TRBJ2-2,CASSPRTSDTGELFF,TGCGCCAGCAGCCCCCGGACTTCGGACACCGGGGAGCTGTTTTTT
-,-,TRBV5-1,TRBJ2-1,CASRPPGIPYNEQFF,TGCGCCAGCAGACCTCCAGGGATTCCTTACAATGAGCAGTTCTTC
-,few,TRBV12-3/TRBV12-4,TRBJ1-5,CASSSNWQPQHF,TGTGCCAGCAGTTCTAATTGGCAGCCCCAGCATTTT
-,-,TRBV28,TRBJ2-1,CASSLAGRPHEQFF,TGTGCCAGCAGTTTAGCGGGGCGCCCCCATGAGCAGTTCTTC
-,-,TRBV5-1,TRBJ1-3,CASSDSGSGNTIYF,TGCGCCAGCTCCGACTCGGGCTCTGGAAACACCATATATTTT
-,-,TRBV19,TRBJ2-3,CASSPGLGDTQYF,TGTGCCAGTAGTCCGGGGTTGGGGGATACGCAGTATTTT
TRBD2,-,TRBV5-4,TRBJ2-3,CASSLGGGVLSTDTQYF,TGTGCCAGCAGCCTAGGCGGGGGGGTCTTAAGCACAGATACGCAGTATTTT
-,-,TRBV7-9,TRBJ2-1,CASNTYNEQFF,TGTGCCAGCAACACCTACAATGAGCAGTTCTTC
TRBD1,-,TRBV16,TRBJ1-1,CASSQSGQTNTEAFF,TGTGCCAGCAGCCAATCGGGACAGACGAACACTGAAGCTTTCTTT
TRBD1,-,TRBV18,TRBJ2-7,CASSLRQGTYEQYF,TGTGCCAGCTCACTTAGACAGGGAACCTACGAGCAGTACTTC
-,-,TRBV6-2/TRBV6-3,TRBJ2-5,CASSYASDAQETQYF,TGTGCCAGCAGTTACGCCAGCGACGCACAAGAGACCCAGTACTTC
TRBD2,-,TRBV10-1,TRBJ2-7,CASSETGGLSYEQYF,TGCGCCAGCAGTGAGACGGGGGGACTCTCCTACGAGCAGTACTTC
TRBD1,-,TRBV3-1/TRBV3-2,TRBJ2-7,CASSPMDRVGYEQYF,TGTGCCAGCAGCCCCATGGACAGGGTAGGCTACGAGCAGTACTTC
TRBD1,-,TRBV28,TRBJ2-7,CASSSQGSLYEQYF,TGTGCCAGCAGTTCACAGGGGTCACTATACGAGCAGTACTTC
TRBD2,-,TRBV27,TRBJ2-2,CASTRLAGSNTGELFF,TGTGCCAGCACTAGACTAGCGGGATCTAACACCGGGGAGCTGTTTTTT
TRBD2,-,TRBV2,TRBJ2-7,CASSELTSGRGGEYEQYF,TGTGCCAGCAGTGAATTGACTAGCGGGAGAGGCGGGGAGTACGAGCAGTACTTC
TRBD2,-,TRBV9,TRBJ2-7,CASSVGGSAYEQYF,TGTGCCAGCAGCGTGGGAGGGTCAGCCTACGAGCAGTACTTC
TRBD1,-,TRBV7-2,TRBJ1-6,CASSLGQSAPLHF,TGTGCCAGCAGCTTGGGACAGAGTGCGCCCCTCCACTTT
-,-,TRBV30,TRBJ1-1,CACQGMERGSTEAFF,TGTGCCTGTCAAGGGATGGAACGGGGAAGCACTGAAGCTTTCTTT
-,-,TRBV19,TRBJ2-1,CASSIVRGNNEQFF,TGTGCCAGTAGTATAGTTCGGGGAAACAATGAGCAGTTCTTC
-,-,TRBV11-1,TRBJ2-1,CASSPGDYDNEQFF,TGTGCCAGCAGCCCTGGAGACTATGACAATGAGCAGTTCTTC
TRBD2,-,TRBV9,TRBJ2-1,CASSVAAGAGQQFF,TGTGCCAGCAGCGTAGCGGCGGGAGCCGGGCAGCAGTTCTTC
TRBD1,-,TRBV6-5,TRBJ1-5,CASSPGTEGNQPQHF,TGTGCCAGCAGTCCCGGGACAGAGGGTAATCAGCCCCAGCATTTT
-,-,TRBV19,TRBJ1-5,CASRPGWGNQPQHF,TGTGCCAGTCGACCGGGATGGGGCAATCAGCCCCAGCATTTT
TRBD1,-,TRBV4-3,TRBJ2-7,CASSQRQGRYEQYF,TGCGCCAGCAGCCAGCGACAGGGGCGCTACGAGCAGTACTTC